These T cell receptor beta chains were read from a single sample in a study of T cell clones after liver transplantation. The method was immunoSEQ multiplex PCR; TCRdb's version includes in-frame clones alone and lacks a portion of them. The sample yields about 45,000 clones, more than 70% seen once. This specimen was CD4+ T cells from blood, taken 24 months after liver transplant. The receptors here all came from a human patient who received a liver transplant. Some T cells may be graft donor cells. Each CDR3 is given with its conserved first and last residue. The D gene is left open where the match is weak. Size values are once, few and many counts, or a class for expanded clones, and some rows have none.

cdr3_length j_call d_call v_call clone_size cdr3_aa cdr3_nt
15 TRBJ1-6 - TRBV5-4 - CASSLLGRGGSPLHF TGTGCCAGCAGCTTGTTGGGTAGGGGCGGATCACCCCTCCACTTT
17 TRBJ2-1 TRBD2 TRBV7-9 - CASSSQTSGGRGNEQFF TGTGCCAGCAGCTCGCAAACTAGCGGGGGACGGGGCAATGAGCAGTTCTTC
16 TRBJ2-3 TRBD2 TRBV25-1 - CASTLTGGADTDTQYF TGTGCCAGCACCTTAACCGGGGGGGCCGATACAGATACGCAGTATTTT
14 TRBJ2-2 - TRBV5-1 - CASSVTGATGELFF TGCGCCAGCAGCGTCACGGGAGCCACCGGGGAGCTGTTTTTT
14 TRBJ2-7 TRBD1 TRBV6-5 - CASSKTGLSYEQYF TGTGCCAGCAGTAAGACAGGGTTGAGCTACGAGCAGTACTTC
16 TRBJ1-2 TRBD1 TRBV27 - CASSLNRGAAQAGYTF TGTGCCAGCAGTTTGAACAGGGGGGCGGCTCAGGCTGGCTACACCTTC
12 TRBJ2-3 TRBD2 TRBV5-1 - CASSYTSGGQYF TGCGCCAGCAGTTATACTAGCGGGGGGCAGTATTTT
13 TRBJ2-3 TRBD2 TRBV10-2 - CASRSGGVYTQYF TGCGCCAGCAGGAGCGGGGGGGTGTATACGCAGTATTTT
15 TRBJ2-3 - TRBV15 - CATSRDSVVLDTQYF TGTGCCACCAGCAGAGATAGCGTAGTATTAGATACGCAGTATTTT
16 TRBJ2-4 TRBD1 TRBV19 - CASSIGTGGTKNIQYF TGTGCCAGTAGTATAGGGACAGGGGGCACCAAAAACATTCAGTACTTC
13 TRBJ1-4 TRBD1 TRBV2 - CASNRQGQEKLFF TGTGCCAGCAATAGACAGGGACAAGAAAAACTGTTTTTT
15 TRBJ2-7 TRBD2 TRBV11-2 - CASSLVLAGYFEQYF TGTGCCAGCAGCTTAGTCCTAGCGGGATATTTCGAGCAGTACTTC
15 TRBJ1-1 - TRBV7-3 - CASSLIPGRNTEAFF TGTGCCAGCAGCTTAATCCCAGGTCGAAACACTGAAGCTTTCTTT
16 TRBJ1-3 - TRBV29-1 few CSVEDPWGDSGNTIYF TGCAGCGTTGAAGATCCGTGGGGAGATTCTGGAAACACCATATATTTT
12 TRBJ1-1 - TRBV28 - CASNLSSRAAFF TGTGCCAGCAACTTATCCTCGAGGGCAGCTTTCTTT
12 TRBJ2-1 - TRBV2 - CASSENSNEQFF TGTGCCAGCAGTGAGAATAGCAATGAGCAGTTCTTC
17 TRBJ1-3 - TRBV7-8 - CASSLGSKYISGNTIYF TGTGCCAGCAGCTTAGGCTCGAAGTATATCTCTGGAAACACCATATATTTT
16 TRBJ1-2 TRBD1 TRBV2 - CASSGFTGGGNYGYTF TGTGCCAGCAGTGGGTTTACAGGGGGCGGAAACTATGGCTACACCTTC
15 TRBJ1-3 - TRBV5-1 - CASSLRSTSGNTIYF TGCGCCAGCAGCTTGAGGTCGACGTCTGGAAACACCATATATTTT
12 TRBJ1-1 - TRBV6-1 - CASSEAGGEAFF TGTGCCAGCAGTGAAGCGGGAGGTGAAGCTTTCTTT
15 TRBJ2-7 - TRBV27 - CASSREGQRLYEQYF TGTGCCAGCAGCCGGGAGGGACAGAGACTCTACGAGCAGTACTTC
16 TRBJ2-1 TRBD2 TRBV11-2 - CASSLGYSGRSNEQFF TGTGCCAGCAGCTTAGGGTACAGCGGGAGGTCTAATGAGCAGTTCTTC
15 TRBJ1-1 TRBD1 TRBV6-6 - CASSNQGTANTEAFF TGTGCCAGCAGTAACCAAGGGACAGCGAACACTGAAGCTTTCTTT
15 TRBJ1-5 TRBD1 TRBV5-6 - CASSSGQGRNQPQHF TGTGCCAGCAGCTCTGGACAGGGCCGCAATCAGCCCCAGCATTTT
15 TRBJ2-5 - TRBV5-1 few CASSYTLGRGETQYF TGCGCCAGCAGCTACACCCTGGGCCGAGGGGAGACCCAGTACTTC
15 TRBJ2-2 - TRBV7-9 - CASGSGRSNTGELFF TGTGCCAGCGGATCGGGGAGATCTAACACCGGGGAGCTGTTTTTT
13 TRBJ1-4 - TRBV19 - CASSMGANEKLFF TGTGCCAGTAGTATGGGGGCTAATGAAAAACTGTTTTTT
13 TRBJ2-3 TRBD2 TRBV30 once CAWASGRGDTQYF TGTGCCTGGGCTAGCGGGAGAGGGGATACGCAGTATTTT
16 TRBJ2-6 - TRBV4-2 - CASSQDRGAGANVLTF TGTGCCAGCAGCCAAGATAGAGGGGCTGGGGCCAACGTCCTGACTTTC
18 TRBJ1-5 - TRBV5-8 - CASSLASGGGGGNQPQHF TGTGCCAGCAGCTTGGCTAGCGGTGGGGGGGGTGGCAATCAGCCCCAGCATTTT
18 TRBJ2-5 - TRBV5-1 - CASSFRGLPGRNQETQYF TGCGCCAGCAGCTTCAGGGGACTACCGGGGAGGAACCAAGAGACCCAGTACTTC
16 TRBJ2-2 TRBD2 TRBV2 - CASNFRTSGITGELFF TGTGCCAGCAATTTTAGAACTAGCGGTATCACCGGGGAGCTGTTTTTT
16 TRBJ1-6 - TRBV4-2 - CASSQDLRGNNSPLHF TGTGCCAGCAGCCAAGATCTTCGGGGGAATAATTCACCCCTCCACTTT
17 TRBJ2-7 - TRBV5-1 - CASSLLGSVYPGWEQYF TGCGCCAGCAGCTTGCTTGGTTCGGTCTATCCGGGTTGGGAGCAGTACTTC
14 TRBJ1-2 - TRBV18 - CASSPQIAAYGYTF TGTGCCAGCTCACCACAGATCGCCGCATATGGCTACACCTTC
13 TRBJ1-1 TRBD1 TRBV19 - CASSQGARIQAFF TGTGCCAGTAGTCAGGGGGCGCGGATTCAAGCTTTCTTT
13 TRBJ2-7 TRBD1 TRBV11-1 - CASSLDRGWEQYF TGTGCCAGCAGCCTCGACAGGGGATGGGAGCAGTACTTC
13 TRBJ1-2 - TRBV28 - CASSLSTDYGYTF TGTGCCAGCAGTTTAAGCACGGACTATGGCTACACCTTC
14 TRBJ2-3 - TRBV5-1 - CASLRGTSTDTQYF TGCGCCAGCCTCCGCGGGACTAGCACAGATACGCAGTATTTT
15 TRBJ1-5 TRBD1 TRBV4-2 medium-sized CASSQGDSGNQPQHF TGTGCCAGCAGCCAAGGGGACAGTGGGAATCAGCCCCAGCATTTT
13 TRBJ2-7 - TRBV6-5 - CASSFRQGGEQYF TGTGCCAGCAGTTTTCGGCAGGGAGGCGAGCAGTACTTC
15 TRBJ1-3 - TRBV27 - CASSSLGGAGNTIYF TGTGCCAGCAGTAGCCTTGGGGGAGCTGGAAACACCATATATTTT
16 TRBJ2-3 TRBD2 TRBV18 once CASSPRLAGSTDTQYF TGTGCCAGCTCACCACGGCTAGCGGGGAGCACAGATACGCAGTATTTT